One sample yielded the 31 T cell receptor beta chains listed below, sequenced in a study of OX40 agonist ivuxolimab in advanced cancers. Using immunoSEQ multiplex PCR, the repertoire was profiled, and TCRdb retains in-frame clones only, with some absent. The table lists tens of thousands of clones, more than 85% of them singletons, with approximately 7.7% in the top ten. The sequencing here drew on CD4+ or CD8+ T cells sorted from blood, taken in a trial of the OX40 agonist ivuxolimab. These TCRs come from an adult with an advanced solid tumor such as melanoma, head and neck, liver or kidney cancer.

On this clone itself: One end of the junction varies from germline; a read error may be responsible. The chain recombines TRBV11-3 with TRBJ1-1; D remains unclear. CDR1 is SGHNT and CDR2 is YENEEA in the germline V gene. This CDR3 has 16 residues. The CDR3 loop is CASSLDLLAGNTEAFF. CDR3 bases: TGTGCCAGCAGCCTAGACCTACTCGCGGGGAACACTGAAGCTTTCTTT.

The chain carries TRBV5-1 and TRBJ2-3; D is undetermined. The CDR3 is 15 amino acids. CDR1 is SGHRS, CDR2 YFSETQ, per germline. With 5 bases removed from V and 0 bases from J, the gap between germline ends came to 13 bases. CDR3 bases: TGCGCCAGCAGTTTCCAACAGCCTAGCACAGATACGCAGTATTTT. It specifies CASSFQQPSTDTQYF.

V and J are TRBV6-6 and TRBJ2-5, with TRBD2 matching over 14 bases. The germline gives CDR1 MNHNY, CDR2 SVGAGI (reference sequence). The junction had 5 bases not matched to a gene; V was cut back by 6 bases and J by 5 bases. This CDR3 is 15 amino acids long. The CDR3 DNA follows: TGTGCCAGCAGCCTCGGGACTAGCGGGAGCGAGACCCAGTACTTC. This translates into CASSLGTSGSETQYF.

This chain links TRBV30 with TRBJ2-7, with D possibly called TRBD1 or TRBD2 (5 bases each). This CDR3 contains 13 residues. With 4 bases removed from V and 4 bases from J, the gap between germline ends came to 14 bases. Germline V gene lookup returns CDR1 GTSNPN and CDR2 SVGIG (reference sequence). Here the CDR3 reads CAWMGTGYYEQYF. In nucleotides, the CDR3 is TGTGCCTGGATGGGGACGGGCTATTACGAGCAGTACTTC.

V and J are TRBV6-6 and TRBJ2-3; TRBD1 matches at 8 bases. Germline V CDR1 and CDR2: MNHNY, SVGAGI (reference sequence). V shed 2 bases and J 4 bases; nucleotides not matched to a gene: 2. The CDR3 extends over 14 amino acids. CDR3 DNA: TGTGCCAGCAGTTACCGGACAGGGTCAGATACGCAGTATTTT. Translated: CASSYRTGSDTQYF.

This chain links TRBV11-1 with TRBJ2-7; D may be TRBD1 or TRBD2 (7 bases each). Trimming cost V 0 bases and J 5 bases, with 17 bases left between them. The germline V gene has CDR1 SGHAT and CDR2 FQDESV (reference sequence). This CDR3 spans 16 amino acids. CDR3 sequence: CASSLAYGRQGDEQYF. The CDR3, as DNA: TGTGCCAGCAGCTTAGCGTACGGGAGGCAGGGGGACGAGCAGTACTTC.

The chain carries TRBV12-1 and TRBJ2-5. TRBV12-1 constitutes a pseudogene. This CDR3 has 16 amino acids. This chain's CDR3 is CASSFGDGRLQETQYF. The CDR3 DNA sequence: TGTGCCAGCAGCTTTGGGGACGGTAGACTCCAAGAGACCCAGTACTTC.

The chain links TRBV19 to TRBJ2-2, with D unclear. The CDR3 is 14 amino acids. V lost 5 bases and J 7 bases, leaving 14 bases between the germline ends. The germline V gene encodes CDR1 LNHDA and CDR2 SQIVND (reference sequence). CDR3 nucleotide sequence: TGTGCCAGTAGTCAACGACCAGGCAACGGGGAGCTGTTTTTT. This gives the protein CASSQRPGNGELFF.

The CDR3 loop is CASSLETSGTYEQYF. The CDR3 nucleotides read TGCGCCAGCAGCTTGGAAACTAGCGGGACCTACGAGCAGTACTTC. The chain combines TRBV5-1 with TRBJ2-7, with 10 bases fitting TRBD2. CDR3 length: 15 amino acids. V was clipped by 0 bases and J by 2 bases; unmatched bases: 2. Germline values: CDR1 SGHRS, CDR2 YFSETQ.

The chain employs TRBV28 and TRBJ1-1, with D unresolved. The ends were cut back, 1 base at V and 5 bases at J, with 11 bases in the middle. The CDR3 runs 14 residues. Germline-derived CDR1 and CDR2 are MDHEN and SYDVKM. The CDR3 DNA reads TGTGCCAGCAGTTTATATACGAGGCGAACTGAAGCTTTCTTT. This translates into CASSLYTRRTEAFF. Full variable domain (rest looked up from reference TRBV28 and TRBJ1-1): DVKVTQSSRYLVKRTGEKVFLECVQDMDHENMFWYRQDPGLGLRLIYFSYDVKMKEKGDIPEGYSVSREKKERFSLILESASTNQTSMYLCASSLYTRRTEAFFGQGTRLTVV.

The chain links TRBV2 to TRBJ2-4, with 7 bases lining up with TRBD1. CDR1 and CDR2 (germline): SNHLY, FYNNEI. V shed 4 bases and J 3 bases; nucleotides not matched to a gene: 12. The CDR3 extends over 17 amino acids. CDR3: CASSAYRGLLDKNIQYF. In DNA form, the CDR3 reads TGTGCCAGCAGTGCCTACAGGGGTCTCCTAGACAAAAACATTCAGTACTTC.

This clone was recorded once. This sequence joins TRBV5-1 and TRBJ2-7; D not resolved. V lost 4 bases, J lost 0 bases, and 14 bases lay in between. The CDR3 loop spans 15 amino acids. Germline CDR1 and CDR2: SGHRS and YFSETQ. CDR3 protein: CASSPDPPSSYEQYF. As DNA, the CDR3 is TGCGCCAGCAGCCCAGACCCACCCAGCTCCTACGAGCAGTACTTC.

The chain couples TRBV6-6 to TRBJ1-1; D is uncertain. The CDR3 contains 12 residues. V was pared by 4 bases and J by 4 bases, with 7 bases between. From germline, CDR1 is MNHNY and CDR2 SVGAGI (reference sequence). CDR3 nucleotides: TGTGCCAGCAGTTCTGGATCCACTGAAGCTTTCTTT. Translated: CASSSGSTEAFF.

The chain couples TRBV29-1 to TRBJ1-4; 8 bases map to TRBD1. The CDR3 has 13 residues. Germline V lookup: CDR1 SQVTM, CDR2 ANQGSEA. V gave up 6 bases and J gave up 8 bases; unmatched junction bases: 8. CDR3 nucleotide sequence: TGCAGCGTCAAGGGACAGGCGGGCGAAAAACTGTTTTTT. Translated, it gives CSVKGQAGEKLFF.

This clone was counted a few times. V gene TRBV18 combines with J gene TRBJ1-5; TRBD1 matches at 11 bases. Germline V lookup: CDR1 KGHSH, CDR2 LQKENI. V lost 3 bases and J lost 6; bases outside the gene matches: 4. The CDR3 is made up of 15 amino acids. CDR3 sequence reads: CASSPGQGVIQPQHF. The CDR3 bases are TGTGCCAGCTCACCGGGACAGGGGGTAATTCAGCCCCAGCATTTT.

The chain carries TRBV20-1 and TRBJ1-1; 8 nucleotides match TRBD1. The J segment lost 10 bases and the V segment lost 5 bases, leaving 6 bases of the junction unmatched. In germline, CDR1 is DFQATT, CDR2 SNEGSKA (reference sequence). CDR3 length equals 11 residues. The CDR3 nucleotides are TGCAGTGCTCGGACAGGGAACGGAGCTTTCTTT. Translation gives CSARTGNGAFF.

The chain joins TRBV19 to TRBJ1-2, with D unresolved. The germline gives CDR1 LNHDA, CDR2 SQIVND (reference sequence). V was clipped by 7 bases and J by 5 bases, with 11 bases between them. The CDR3 is 12 residues long. In nucleotides, the CDR3 is TGTGCCAGTACCCGGACTGCTTATGGCTACACCTTC. Encoded protein: CASTRTAYGYTF.

The J gene is TRBJ2-5, the V gene TRBV27; D not resolved. TRBJ2-7 explains the end of the DNA better; the J call may be wrong. This CDR3 region has 14 residues. The germline gives CDR1 MNHEY, CDR2 SMNVEV (reference sequence). Here the CDR3 reads CASSPVGMLSEQYF. In DNA form, the CDR3 reads TGTGCCAGCAGTCCCGTAGGGATGCTAAGCGAGCAGTACTTC.

The rearrangement uses TRBV5-1 and TRBJ2-7; possible D gene TRBD1, 5 bases. This CDR3 has 13 residues. Trimming removed 4 bases at V and 6 bases at J, with 14 bases between. Germline values: CDR1 SGHRS, CDR2 YFSETQ. CDR3 loop: CASSTRVDGEQYF. Here the CDR3 DNA reads TGCGCCAGCAGCACCAGGGTGGATGGCGAGCAGTACTTC.

The chain combines TRBV6-5 with TRBJ2-5; the D is unclear. The V and J ends lost 0 bases and 4 bases respectively, with 9 bases between them. The CDR3 consists of 14 residues. Per the germline V gene, CDR1 is MNHEY and CDR2 is SVGAGI. The CDR3 spells CASSYSIGVETQYF. The CDR3 nucleotides are TGTGCCAGCAGTTACTCTATAGGAGTAGAGACCCAGTACTTC.

The chain uses TRBV18 and TRBJ1-1; the D is unclear. V lost 2 bases and J 0 bases, leaving 4 bases between the germline ends. The CDR3 length is 13 residues. Germline V gene lookup returns CDR1 KGHSH and CDR2 LQKENI. The CDR3: CASSPKVNTEAFF. CDR3 in DNA: TGTGCCAGCTCACCAAAGGTGAACACTGAAGCTTTCTTT.

V usage is TRBV4-1 and J usage is TRBJ2-1, with D tentatively TRBD1 (6 bases). The V end lost 0 bases, the J end lost 1 base, and 13 bases lay between the germline ends. Germline loops: CDR1 MGHRA, CDR2 YSYEKL. The CDR3 is 17 amino acids. The CDR3 DNA is TGCGCCAGCAGCCAAGAAGGGCGGACAGCGTCCTACAATGAGCAGTTCTTC. It yields the protein CASSQEGRTASYNEQFF.

J is TRBJ1-5 and V is TRBV2, with 7 nucleotides matching TRBD1. Trimming at V came to 4 bases and at J to 5 bases, leaving 8 bases not matched to a gene. CDR1 and CDR2 (germline): SNHLY, FYNNEI. The CDR3 extends over 15 amino acids. The CDR3 DNA reads TGTGCCAGCAGTGGATCGTACAGGGGACATCAGCCCCAGCATTTT. Its translation is CASSGSYRGHQPQHF.

In its sample, this clone was seen a few times. The genes are TRBV9 and TRBJ1-2; possible D gene TRBD1, 5 bases. This CDR3 is 14 amino acids long. Between the trimmed V and J ends, which lost 3 bases and 5 bases, there was a span of 14 bases. Germline CDR1 and CDR2: SGDLS and YYNGEE. The CDR3 DNA is TGTGCCAGCAGCGCTACAGACAGTCGATATGGCTACACCTTC. Residues: CASSATDSRYGYTF.

This clone has just one count. J is TRBJ2-1 and V is TRBV10-3; no clear D. The CDR3 sequence is 12 residues long. Germline assignment: CDR1 ENHRY and CDR2 SYGVKD. The ends were cut back, 0 bases at V and 8 bases at J, with 5 bases in the middle. CDR3 DNA: TGTGCCATCAGTGAGTCTAGCTATGAGCAGTTCTTC. Protein product: CAISESSYEQFF.

The gene calls are TRBV6-5 and TRBJ2-2; 9 bases match TRBD2. Germline CDR1 MNHEY, CDR2 SVGAGI. The CDR3 spans 14 residues. With 8 bases clipped from V and 8 bases from J, the junction kept 9 bases outside the gene matches. The CDR3 is CASGRREGVGELFF. The CDR3 nucleotides are TGTGCCAGCGGCCGGCGGGAGGGAGTAGGGGAGCTGTTTTTT.

This chain uses TRBV19 with TRBJ2-7; TRBD1 matches 9 bases. Per germline, CDR1 LNHDA and CDR2 SQIVND (reference sequence). V lost 10 bases, J lost 2 bases, and 9 bases stayed unmatched. The CDR3 covers 14 residues. CDR3 sequence (DNA): TGTGCCACCAAAACCGGGACAGGGACCTACGAGCAGTACTTC. Amino acids: CATKTGTGTYEQYF.

The chain links TRBV7-9 to TRBJ1-1; D gene uncertain. The CDR3 runs to 11 residues. Per germline, CDR1 SEHNR and CDR2 FQNEAQ (reference sequence). Trimming took 4 bases from V and 5 from J, leaving 5 bases between them. In DNA form, the CDR3 reads TGTGCCAGCAGCTGGGGTACTGAAGCTTTCTTT. Its protein product is CASSWGTEAFF.

The V gene is TRBV6-5, the J gene TRBJ2-7; possibly TRBD2 for D (5 bases). Germline V lookup: CDR1 MNHEY, CDR2 SVGAGI. The CDR3 has 13 amino acids. Trimming removed 6 bases at V and 3 bases at J, with 12 bases between. The chain's CDR3 is CASREGRVYEQYF. In nucleotides, the CDR3 is TGTGCCAGCAGAGAGGGCCGGGTCTACGAGCAGTACTTC.

The chain has TRBV30 and TRBJ1-2; D is perhaps TRBD1 (5 bases). V shed 7 bases and J shed 5 bases, with 11 bases lying between them. CDR1 GTSNPN and CDR2 SVGIG come from the germline V gene (reference sequence). The CDR3 has 11 residues. As DNA, the CDR3 is TGTGCCTTGGGACGAAATTATGGCTACACCTTC. Encoded protein: CALGRNYGYTF.

V and J are TRBV6-1 and TRBJ2-2; D tentatively reads TRBD1 or TRBD2 (5 bases each). Germline V gives CDR1 MNHNS, CDR2 SASEGT. Trimming left V 8 bases short and J 4 bases short, with 11 bases between. CDR3 size: 13 residues. CDR3 DNA sequence: TGTGCCAGCTGTAACGGGGCCACCGGGGAGCTGTTTTTT. The encoded protein is CASCNGATGELFF.